These 29 T cell receptor beta chains were all obtained from the same sample, sequenced in a study of T cell changes during pregnancy in multiple sclerosis. The protocol was immunoSEQ multiplex PCR, while the TCRdb copy is restricted to in-frame clones and leaves out a portion. The sample comprises 45,000 or so clones, more than 85% of which are singletons, and around 9.2% rests with the top ten. Here the sequenced sample was CD8+ T cells from peripheral blood mononuclear cells, taken after pregnancy. These receptors came from a female donor with multiple sclerosis, enrolled in a pregnancy study.

This rearrangement joins TRBV25-1 to TRBJ2-1, with 13 bases aligning to TRBD2. Trimming at V came to 4 bases and at J to 4 bases, leaving 4 bases not matched to a gene. The germline CDR1 and CDR2 sequences are MGHDK and SYGVNS. This CDR3 is 16 amino acids long. CDR3 DNA: TGTGCCAGCAGTGCACAGGGACTAGCGGGATACAATGAGCAGTTCTTC. Its protein is CASSAQGLAGYNEQFF. The variable domain in full, completed from reference TRBV25-1 and TRBJ2-1, reads EADIYQTPRYLVIGTGKKITLECSQTMGHDKMYWYQQDPGMELHLIHYSYGVNSTEKGDLSSESTVSRIRTEHFPLTLESARPSHTSQYLCASSAQGLAGYNEQFFGPGTRLTVL.

V and J are TRBV5-1 and TRBJ2-7; D perhaps matches TRBD1 (6 bases). Per the germline V gene, CDR1 is SGHRS and CDR2 is YFSETQ. Trimming removed 4 bases at V and 0 bases at J, with 14 bases between. The CDR3 has 15 residues. This chain's CDR3 is CASSPIRGSSYEQYF. The CDR3 nucleotides read TGCGCCAGCAGCCCCATCAGGGGATCCTCCTACGAGCAGTACTTC. Full variable domain (rest looked up from reference TRBV5-1 and TRBJ2-7): KAGVTQTPRYLIKTRGQQVTLSCSPISGHRSVSWYQQTPGQGLQFLFEYFSETQRNKGNFPGRFSGRQFSNSRSEMNVSTLELGDSALYLCASSPIRGSSYEQYFGPGTRLTVT.

The CDR3, as DNA: TGTGCCAGCAGCTTGGCTGTTAATGAGCAGTTCTTC. Its protein is CASSLAVNEQFF. This rearrangement joins TRBV5-6 to TRBJ2-1, with D hard to call. Trimming pared 0 bases from V and 7 bases from J, leaving 5 bases between. The CDR3 sequence is 12 residues long. Per the germline V gene, CDR1 is SGHDT and CDR2 is YYEEEE.

This chain uses TRBV5-4 with TRBJ2-1, with 10 nucleotides matching TRBD1. Germline trimming cut 4 bases from V and 15 bases from J; bases unmatched to any gene: 7. Germline CDR1 reads SGHNT; CDR2 reads YYREEE (reference sequence). CDR3 length equals 12 residues. The CDR3 is CASSGRDRGPFF. The CDR3 coding sequence is TGTGCCAGCAGCGGCCGGGACAGGGGCCCGTTCTTC. The complete variable domain, with remaining parts taken from reference TRBV5-4 and TRBJ2-1, reads ETGVTQSPTHLIKTRGQQVTLRCSSQSGHNTVSWYQQALGQGPQFIFQYYREEENGRGNFPPRFSGLQFPNYSSELNVNALELDDSALYLCASSGRDRGPFFGPGTRLTVL.

The chain carries TRBV30 and TRBJ2-2; maybe TRBD1 (6 bases). Germline lookup yields CDR1 GTSNPN and CDR2 SVGIG (reference sequence). V was pared by 7 bases and J by 0 bases, with 18 bases between. There are 16 residues in the CDR3. The CDR3 DNA sequence: TGTGCCTTCTGGACAGCGTTAAAACCGAACACCGGGGAGCTGTTTTTT. Protein product: CAFWTALKPNTGELFF.

The chain is built from TRBV28 and TRBJ2-1, with D perhaps matching TRBD2 (6 bases). The CDR3 consists of 14 residues. From germline, CDR1 is MDHEN and CDR2 SYDVKM. Trimming removed 7 bases from V and 8 bases from J, with 18 bases in between. CDR3 sequence (DNA): TGTGCCAGCACGGGGGTCCTGAGGGTAGATGAGCAGTTCTTC. It specifies CASTGVLRVDEQFF.

Only one count was recorded for this clone. The CDR3 nucleotides read TGTGCCAGCAGTCCCCAAGGGGGGGCGGGGGGCTACACCTTC. Encoded protein: CASSPQGGAGGYTF. J is TRBJ1-2 and V is TRBV6-5; D may be TRBD1 (6 bases). Germline assignment: CDR1 MNHEY and CDR2 SVGAGI. Trimming took off 5 bases at V and 8 bases at J, with 18 bases between the two ends. The length of the CDR3 is 14 residues.

The chain has TRBV13 and TRBJ1-1, with D perhaps matching TRBD1 (6 bases). This CDR3 has 14 residues. CDR1 PRHDT and CDR2 FYEKMQ come from the germline V gene (reference sequence). Between the trimmed V and J ends, which lost 6 bases and 1 base, there was a span of 12 bases. CDR3 in amino acids: CASSPDRKNTEAFF. In DNA form, the CDR3 reads TGTGCCAGCAGTCCCGACAGGAAGAACACTGAAGCTTTCTTT.

The rearrangement joins TRBV9 to TRBJ2-5, with D possibly being TRBD1 (5 bases). Germline V gives CDR1 SGDLS, CDR2 YYNGEE. There are 16 residues in the CDR3. V was clipped by 5 bases and J by 1 base, with 18 bases between them. For the CDR3, the DNA is TGTGCCAGCAGTCTAGGGGTTGGACGGACCCAAGAGACCCAGTACTTC. It codes for CASSLGVGRTQETQYF.

V and J are TRBV30 and TRBJ1-1; 12 bases are shared with TRBD1. V lost 0 bases and J lost 3; bases outside the gene matches: 14. There are 19 residues in the CDR3. Per the germline V gene, CDR1 is GTSNPN and CDR2 is SVGIG (reference sequence). The chain's CDR3 is CAWSVRVWDRGRRDTEAFF. As DNA, the CDR3 is TGTGCCTGGAGTGTTAGAGTTTGGGACAGGGGGCGCCGGGACACTGAAGCTTTCTTT.

The V gene is TRBV9, the J gene TRBJ2-3; 10 bases agree with TRBD1. After removal of 2 bases from V and 4 bases from J, the junction contained 7 bases not matched to a gene. CDR3 length equals 16 residues. Germline V gives CDR1 SGDLS, CDR2 YYNGEE. Here the CDR3 DNA reads TGTGCCAGCAGCGTGATTTTGGGACAGGGGTCAGATACGCAGTATTTT. Protein sequence: CASSVILGQGSDTQYF. Full variable domain (outside the CDR3, taken from reference TRBV9 and TRBJ2-3): DSGVTQTPKHLITATGQRVTLRCSPRSGDLSVYWYQQSLDQGLQFLIQYYNGEERAKGNILERFSAQQFPDLHSELNLSSLELGDSALYFCASSVILGQGSDTQYFGPGTRLTVL.

The chain recombines TRBV9 with TRBJ2-1; 9 nucleotides align to TRBD1. The J segment lost 7 bases and the V segment lost 0 bases, leaving 11 bases of the junction unmatched. The CDR3 extends over 17 amino acids. Germline V CDR1 and CDR2: SGDLS, YYNGEE. CDR3: CASSVEPRTGVWNEQFF. Here the CDR3 DNA reads TGTGCCAGCAGCGTAGAGCCGCGGACAGGGGTTTGGAATGAGCAGTTCTTC.

The J gene is TRBJ2-5, the V gene TRBV4-3, with 9 positions matching TRBD2. Germline CDR1 LGHNA, CDR2 YSLEER. The CDR3 covers 14 residues. The ends lost 3 bases at V and 6 bases at J; junction bases unmatched: 5. CDR3 coding DNA: TGCGCCAGCAGCCAGCGGGGGGGCTTGAAGACCCAGTACTTC. It yields the protein CASSQRGGLKTQYF.

This clone was seen once. V and J are TRBV4-3 and TRBJ1-5, with D maybe TRBD1 (6 bases). V lost 0 bases to trimming and J lost 6 bases, with 12 bases between them. This CDR3 is 15 amino acids long. Germline lookup yields CDR1 LGHNA and CDR2 YSLEER. The CDR3, as DNA: TGCGCCAGCAGCCAAGATATACAGGGAATTCAGCCCCAGCATTTT. Translated: CASSQDIQGIQPQHF.

The rearrangement uses TRBV29-1 and TRBJ1-1, with D tentatively TRBD1 (6 bases). Germline CDR1 is SQVTM and CDR2 is ANQGSEA. CDR3 length equals 12 residues. Between the trimmed V and J ends, which lost 4 bases and 7 bases, there was a span of 13 bases. CDR3 nucleotides: TGCAGCGTTGCGGCCCAGGGGAGTGAAGCTTTCTTT. It specifies CSVAAQGSEAFF.

The chain carries TRBV27 and TRBJ2-1, with 8 positions matching TRBD1. The junction had 4 bases not matched to a gene; V was cut back by 3 bases and J by 0 bases. Germline V gene lookup returns CDR1 MNHEY and CDR2 SMNVEV (reference sequence). This CDR3 spans 16 amino acids. CDR3: CASSFTTGGSYNEQFF. CDR3 nucleotides: TGTGCCAGCAGTTTTACTACAGGGGGCTCCTACAATGAGCAGTTCTTC.

The rearrangement joins TRBV30 to TRBJ1-1; D is unresolved. Germline V gene lookup returns CDR1 GTSNPN and CDR2 SVGIG (reference sequence). CDR3 length: 11 amino acids. V lost 4 bases, J lost 1 base, and 4 bases lay in between. This CDR3 reads CAWNKNTEAFF. CDR3 coding DNA: TGTGCCTGGAACAAGAACACTGAAGCTTTCTTT. Complete variable domain (other parts from reference TRBV30 and TRBJ1-1): SQTIHQWPATLVQPVGSPLSLECTVEGTSNPNLYWYRQAAGRGLQLLFYSVGIGQISSEVPQNLSASRPQDRQFILSSKKLLLSDSGFYLCAWNKNTEAFFGQGTRLTVV.

V and J are TRBV7-7 and TRBJ2-1; D call uncertain. The V end lost 1 base, the J end lost 4 bases, and 11 bases lay between the germline ends. Germline V lookup: CDR1 SSHAT, CDR2 FNYEAQ (reference sequence). The CDR3 is 15 amino acids. The CDR3 nucleotides are TGTGCCAGCAGCTTAGACGCCTCTAGGTACAATGAGCAGTTCTTC. Its protein is CASSLDASRYNEQFF.

This rearrangement joins TRBV5-8 to TRBJ1-1; a possible D gene is TRBD1 (5 bases). Trimming cost V 6 bases and J 0 bases, with 15 bases left between them. The length of the CDR3 is 15 residues. In germline, CDR1 is SGHTS, CDR2 YDEGEE. The CDR3 nucleotides read TGTGCCAGCACCAACCGGGGGGAGGTGAACACTGAAGCTTTCTTT. Protein sequence: CASTNRGEVNTEAFF.

V and J are TRBV7-2 and TRBJ2-7; D gene ambiguous. This CDR3 region has 18 residues. Trimming cost V 3 bases and J 3 bases, with 24 bases left between them. Per germline, CDR1 SGHTA and CDR2 FQGNSA. Here the CDR3 DNA reads TGTGCCAGCAGCTTTTACGCACCCTCAAGGAGAGTAGACTACGAGCAGTACTTC. It encodes CASSFYAPSRRVDYEQYF.

The chain is built from TRBV6-5 and TRBJ2-1, with D possibly TRBD1 on 6 matching bases. The CDR3 extends over 14 amino acids. Germline V gene lookup returns CDR1 MNHEY and CDR2 SVGAGI. V lost 7 bases and J lost 1, with 11 bases in between. Here the CDR3 reads CASTQGSSYNEQFF. The DNA of the CDR3 is TGTGCCAGCACCCAGGGGAGTTCCTACAATGAGCAGTTCTTC.

This chain joins TRBV2 and TRBJ2-1; D not resolved. This CDR3 has 13 amino acids. Trimming stripped 8 bases from V and 6 bases from J, with 14 bases between. The germline CDR1 and CDR2 sequences are SNHLY and FYNNEI. CDR3 sequence: CASQYVTGNEQFF. The CDR3 DNA follows: TGTGCCAGCCAATACGTTACGGGCAATGAGCAGTTCTTC.

CDR3 loop: CASSSNGYGYTF. Written as DNA, the CDR3 is TGTGCCAGCAGTTCGAACGGGTATGGCTACACCTTC. This chain joins TRBV6-5 and TRBJ1-2, with unresolved D. V lost 4 bases, J lost 5 bases, and 8 bases lay in between. The CDR3 extends over 12 amino acids. The germline V gene encodes CDR1 MNHEY and CDR2 SVGAGI.

This clone showed up just a few times. The J gene is TRBJ2-1, the V gene TRBV6-6; 9 nucleotides line up with TRBD2. Germline V gives CDR1 MNHNY, CDR2 SVGAGI (reference sequence). After removal of 2 bases from V and 2 bases from J, the junction contained 4 bases not matched to a gene. This CDR3 is built from 16 residues. In nucleotides, the CDR3 is TGTGCCAGCAGTTACGGGGCTAGCGGGGCCTACAATGAGCAGTTCTTC. Translating gives CASSYGASGAYNEQFF.

This clone has a single count. The chain carries TRBV7-9 and TRBJ1-4; 9 nucleotides match TRBD1. J gave up 4 bases and V 6 bases, and 3 bases lay outside the gene matches. CDR3 length: 14 amino acids. Looked up from germline, CDR1 is SEHNR and CDR2 is FQNEAQ (reference sequence). The CDR3 sequence is CASRTGGLNEKLFF. CDR3 in DNA: TGTGCCAGCAGAACAGGGGGCCTTAATGAAAAACTGTTTTTT.

DNA for the CDR3: TGTGCCAGTAGTATCCTAGCGGCCTACAATGAGCAGTTCTTC. It codes for CASSILAAYNEQFF. The chain recombines TRBV19 with TRBJ2-1; 7 bases match TRBD2. This CDR3 spans 14 amino acids. With 3 bases clipped from V and 2 bases from J, the junction kept 1 base outside the gene matches. CDR1 LNHDA and CDR2 SQIVND come from the germline V gene (reference sequence).

The genes are TRBV5-5 and TRBJ1-2; 9 bases match TRBD1. The germline V gene encodes CDR1 SGHKS and CDR2 YYEKEE (reference sequence). The CDR3 is 18 residues long. J gave up 4 bases and V 1 base, and 14 bases lay outside the gene matches. This CDR3 is CASSLSRTGATSLYGYTF. In nucleotides, the CDR3 is TGTGCCAGCAGCTTGTCAAGGACAGGGGCCACCAGCCTCTATGGCTACACCTTC. The full variable domain, its missing parts supplied by reference TRBV5-5 and TRBJ1-2, is DAGVTQSPTHLIKTRGQQVTLRCSPISGHKSVSWYQQVLGQGPQFIFQYYEKEERGRGNFPDRFSARQFPNYSSELNVNALLLGDSALYLCASSLSRTGATSLYGYTFGSGTRLTVV.

This chain joins TRBV2 and TRBJ1-2; no reliable D call. The CDR3 is made up of 15 amino acids. Germline V gene lookup returns CDR1 SNHLY and CDR2 FYNNEI. Trimming cost V 2 bases and J 4 bases, with 14 bases left between them. The DNA for the CDR3 is TGTGCCAGCAGTGAATCCCGGGAGAGCCCCTATGGCTACACCTTC. This translates into CASSESRESPYGYTF.

The V and J genes are TRBV7-9 and TRBJ2-2; maybe TRBD2 (5 bases). Germline V gives CDR1 SEHNR, CDR2 FQNEAQ (reference sequence). Trimming left V 5 bases short and J 0 bases short, with 22 bases between. The CDR3 extends over 19 amino acids. The CDR3 DNA reads as TGTGCCAGCAGCCCCACTTATGGAGGTGGGTCCGCGAACACCGGGGAGCTGTTTTTT. Translating gives CASSPTYGGGSANTGELFF.